Described below is a single T cell receptor (beta chain) sequence and its context. The antigen is unknown. Researchers ran the PCR with 60 Vbeta and 13 Jbeta primers. This table comes from immunoSEQ multiplex PCR, and its TCRdb copy is limited to in-frame clones, with some not included. The sample consists of 110,000 to 150,000 clones, roughly 85% of them appearing once. The data are from a study of cytomegalovirus exposure and HLA in healthy donors. Regarding the study as a whole: The listing of 150 to 200 TCR beta chains classed them as cytomegalovirus-associated. Data from an earlier analysis indicated that most TCR beta V segments were productive either about 87% or about 30% of the time. A later analysis showed that HLA-associated TCR beta chains had undergone more clonal expansion than equally common others.

The V gene lost 7 bases and the J gene lost 0 bases, with 19 bases spanning the gap. The V gene's germline CDR1 is MDHEN and CDR2 SYDVKM. The CDR3 is made up of 16 amino acids. The gene calls are TRBV28 and TRBJ2-7, with a possible D match to TRBD1 (5 bases). Sequencing was done on a sample of PBMCs. The receptor was isolated from a male donor in good health and CMV-seronegative. CDR3 DNA sequence: TGTGCCAGCACGTCCCCCCCGGACATGGACTCCTACGAGCAGTACTTC. Encoded protein: CASTSPPDMDSYEQYF.